The sequence of this T cell receptor beta chain was determined in a study of T cells after yellow fever vaccination. Study-wide results and caveats: Peak timing came faster in the weaker secondary response, day 5 versus 15. After the booster, 96% of CD4 and about nine tenths of CD8 primary-response clones were re-detected.

In TCRdb, the 5' RACE reads were re-called with MiXCR into one record per CDR3 protein. Among some 550,000 distinct CDR3 sequences, approximately 21% were seen once, and the ten largest hold over 11%. Germline CDR1 reads SGHTA; CDR2 reads FQGNSA. Unmatched junction bases numbered 2, after V lost 1 base and J lost 7 bases. The CDR3 length is 14 residues. As regards this clonotype: The antigen remains unidentified.

The receptor was isolated from a young man who received the YFV17D yellow fever vaccine. This chain uses TRBV7-2 with TRBJ2-5; 11 bases map to TRBD2. Sample: PBMCs, taken 15 days after the yellow fever booster vaccination. CDR3 nucleotides: TGTGCCAGCAGCTTAGATACTAGCGGGAGGACCCAGTACTTC. As protein: CASSLDTSGRTQYF.